The present TCR beta chain was sequenced within a study of PD-1 blockade in classical Hodgkin lymphoma. Germline CDR1 reads SEHNR; CDR2 reads FQNEAQ (reference sequence). This CDR3 spans 17 amino acids. V was shortened by 1 base and J by 2 bases, with 18 bases between the two germline ends. Time point noted: cycle 4 day 1 (C4D1), after 5 to 7 weeks of nivolumab. Each patient's relapse followed autologous stem cell transplantation, and brentuximab vedotin exposure varied. The data were produced by immunoSEQ multiplex PCR, yet TCRdb's version contains in-frame clones alone and is incomplete. This table holds just under 65,000 clones, 75% to 95% found once.

The sample consisted of peripheral blood mononuclear cells (PBMCs), taken before the fourth cycle of nivolumab. This chain uses TRBV7-9 with TRBJ2-7; D call uncertain. The TCR sequence derives from a human donor with classical Hodgkin lymphoma. CDR3 sequence: CASSLGSRKEQTYEQYF. CDR3 in DNA: TGTGCCAGCAGCTTAGGCAGCAGGAAGGAACAAACCTACGAGCAGTACTTC.